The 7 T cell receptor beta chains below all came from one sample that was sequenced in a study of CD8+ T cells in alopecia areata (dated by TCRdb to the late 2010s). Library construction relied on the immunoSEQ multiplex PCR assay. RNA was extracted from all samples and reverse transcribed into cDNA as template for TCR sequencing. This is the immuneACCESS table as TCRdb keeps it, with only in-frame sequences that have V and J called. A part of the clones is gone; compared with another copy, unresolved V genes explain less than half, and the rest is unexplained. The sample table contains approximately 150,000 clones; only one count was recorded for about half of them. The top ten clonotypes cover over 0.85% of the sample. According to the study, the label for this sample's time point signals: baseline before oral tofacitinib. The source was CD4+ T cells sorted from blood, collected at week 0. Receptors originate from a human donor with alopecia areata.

CDR3 bases: TGCAGCGCCCTGGACAGATCCTACGAGCAGTACTTC. Amino acid sequence: CSALDRSYEQYF. V is TRBV29-1 and J is TRBJ2-7; tentative D call: TRBD1 (6 bases). V was cut by 7 bases and J by 1 base, with 11 bases left in between. Germline V gene data show CDR1 as SQVTM and CDR2 as ANQGSEA. The CDR3 spans 12 residues.

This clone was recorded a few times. The CDR3 protein is CSVPTGQGRAEAFF. The CDR3 coding sequence is TGCAGCGTTCCTACGGGACAGGGGAGAGCTGAAGCTTTCTTT. The chain is built from TRBV29-1 and TRBJ1-1, with TRBD1 matching 10 bases. V lost 5 bases, J lost 6 bases, and 9 bases stayed unmatched. CDR1 and CDR2 (germline): SQVTM, ANQGSEA. This CDR3 is 14 amino acids long.

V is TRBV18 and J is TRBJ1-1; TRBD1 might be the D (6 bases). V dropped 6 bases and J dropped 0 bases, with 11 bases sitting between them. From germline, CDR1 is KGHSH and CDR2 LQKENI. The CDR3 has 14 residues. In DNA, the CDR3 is TGTGCCAGCTCCCCGGGGGCTGTGAACACTGAAGCTTTCTTT. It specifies CASSPGAVNTEAFF.

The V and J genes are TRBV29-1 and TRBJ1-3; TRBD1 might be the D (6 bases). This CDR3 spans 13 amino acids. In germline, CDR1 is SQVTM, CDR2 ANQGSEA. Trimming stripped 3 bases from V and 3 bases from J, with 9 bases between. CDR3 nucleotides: TGCAGCGTTGAGGGCAGGGGTGGAAACACCATATATTTT. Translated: CSVEGRGGNTIYF. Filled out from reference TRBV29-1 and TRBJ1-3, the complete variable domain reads SAVISQKPSRDICQRGTSLTIQCQVDSQVTMMFWYRQQPGQSLTLIATANQGSEATYESGFVIDKFPISRPNLTFSTLTVSNMSPEDSSIYLCSVEGRGGNTIYFGEGSWLTVV.

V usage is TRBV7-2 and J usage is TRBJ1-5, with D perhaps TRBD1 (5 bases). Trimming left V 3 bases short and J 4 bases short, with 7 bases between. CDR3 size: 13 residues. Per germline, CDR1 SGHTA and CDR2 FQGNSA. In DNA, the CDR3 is TGTGCCAGCAGCTTGGGGGTTAATCAGCCCCAGCATTTT. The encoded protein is CASSLGVNQPQHF.

CDR3 sequence: CASSLRGSMTEAFF. DNA for the CDR3: TGTGCCAGCAGCTTAAGAGGCAGTATGACTGAAGCTTTCTTT. V is TRBV7-2 and J is TRBJ1-1, with no clear D. Trimming cost V 2 bases and J 5 bases, with 12 bases left between them. The germline CDR1 and CDR2 sequences are SGHTA and FQGNSA. The CDR3 length is 14 residues.

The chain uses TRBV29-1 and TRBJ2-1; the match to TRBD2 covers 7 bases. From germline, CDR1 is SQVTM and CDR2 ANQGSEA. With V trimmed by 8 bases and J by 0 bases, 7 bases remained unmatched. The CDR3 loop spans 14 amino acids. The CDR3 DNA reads TGCAGCAGCGGGGCGGGACGCTCCTACAATGAGCAGTTCTTC. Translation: CSSGAGRSYNEQFF.